This TCR beta chain comes out of a study of Graves' ophthalmopathy and Graves' hyperthyroidism. Amplification of TCR beta CDR3 regions used RNA transcripts. The first-round RT-PCR employed HTBI primers together with the Qiagen OneStep RT-PCR kit. A multiplex PCR was then performed as the second round. TCRdb processed the multiplex PCR reads anew with MiXCR; each CDR3 protein has one entry. This repertoire shows 650,000 to 900,000 distinct CDR3 sequences, approximately 40% found once; its top ten account for about 40%. Deletions cut 6 bases from V and 2 bases from J, with 10 bases between. The CDR3 runs to 13 residues. CDR1 and CDR2 (germline): LNHDA, SQIVND (reference sequence).

The V call is TRBV19, the J call TRBJ1-1; TRBD1 might be the D (5 bases). The sample consisted of peripheral blood. The receptor comes from an adult man with Graves' ophthalmopathy. CDR3 residues: CASRDTGNTEAFF. CDR3 DNA sequence: TGTGCCAGTAGGGATACAGGAAACACTGAAGCTTTCTTT.